The 17 T cell receptor beta chains below were found in one sample sequenced in a study of blood T cells in healthy people across ages. A J-beta primer mix and a sample-barcoded 5' primer were used in a second PCR of roughly 7 to 12 cycles. MiXCR was run by TCRdb on the 5' RACE reads, yielding one entry per CDR3 protein. This sample yields 800,000 to 950,000 distinct CDR3 sequences, of which about 29% are seen a single time; more than 8.5% belongs to the top ten. This sample also appeared in a second study, on T cells of mothers and their children.

The sequencing input was blood. These receptor sequences come from a woman between 40 and 55 years old in good health.

Details on this clonotype: A junction end diverges from the germline sequence, so it may reflect a read error. This chain uses TRBV7-8 with TRBJ2-7, with 10 bases lining up with TRBD1. The CDR3 length is 15 residues. Germline V gene lookup returns CDR1 SGHVS and CDR2 FQNEAQ. CDR3 nucleotides: TGTGCCAGCAGCCCGAGGACAGGGGGTAGTTACGATCAGTACTTC. Protein: CASSPRTGGSYDQYF. The variable domain in full, completed from reference TRBV7-8 and TRBJ2-7, reads GAGVSQSPRYKVAKRGQDVALRCDPISGHVSLFWYQQALGQGPEFLTYFQNEAQLDKSGLPSDRFFAERPEGSVSTLKIQRTQQEDSAVYLCASSPRTGGSYDQYFGPGTRLTVT.

The V gene is TRBV10-2, the J gene TRBJ1-4, with 10 bases identical to TRBD1. With 2 bases clipped from V and 10 bases from J, the junction kept 7 bases outside the gene matches. This CDR3 has 15 residues. Germline V lookup: CDR1 WSHSY, CDR2 SAAADI. The CDR3 is CASSETGTGEGKLFF. CDR3 in DNA: TGCGCCAGCAGTGAGACCGGGACAGGGGAGGGAAAACTGTTTTTT.

This clonotype was seen a few times. The V gene is TRBV18, the J gene TRBJ2-7; possibly TRBD1 for D (6 bases). V lost 2 bases and J 2 bases, leaving 13 bases between the germline ends. This CDR3 contains 15 residues. CDR1 is KGHSH, CDR2 LQKENI, per germline. The CDR3 DNA reads as TGTGCCAGCTCACCAACGGGACATCTTACCTACGAGCAGTACTTC. It is translated as CASSPTGHLTYEQYF.

Written as DNA, the CDR3 is TGTGCCAGCAGTTACTCGGAGCGAAATGAGCAGTTCTTC. This sequence encodes CASSYSERNEQFF. The chain joins TRBV6-5 to TRBJ2-1; no reliable D call. Germline CDR1 reads MNHEY; CDR2 reads SVGAGI. The CDR3 contains 13 residues. Between the trimmed V and J ends, which lost 0 bases and 7 bases, there was a span of 7 bases.

A remark on this clonotype: A much larger clone is a single base away; this may be a read error. The V gene is TRBV29-1, the J gene TRBJ2-1; 7 bases are shared with TRBD1. This CDR3 has 13 residues. The germline V gene encodes CDR1 SQVTM and CDR2 ANQGSEA. The CDR3 coding sequence is TGCAGCTCCCGACAGGGATCCTACAATGAGCAGGTCTTC. As protein: CSSRQGSYNEQVF.

The V and J genes are TRBV20-1 and TRBJ1-1; a possible D gene is TRBD1 (5 bases). CDR3 length: 14 residues. Trimming left V 0 bases short and J 1 base short, with 9 bases between. Per germline, CDR1 DFQATT and CDR2 SNEGSKA (reference sequence). CDR3 bases: TGCAGTGCTAGAGATTACGGGGGGAACACTGAAGCTTTCTTT. The encoded protein is CSARDYGGNTEAFF.

Only a few counts were recorded for this clonotype. A single base separates this from a much larger clone, so it may be a read error. This chain joins TRBV12-3 or TRBV12-4 and TRBJ2-7; 8 bases agree with TRBD1. This CDR3 has 15 residues. The junction had 11 bases not matched to a gene; V was cut back by 3 bases and J by 7 bases. For the CDR3, the DNA is TGTGCCAGCAGTTTGAGCAGGGGGCTTGGGATGGAGCAGTACTTC. It translates to CASSLSRGLGMEQYF.

This clonotype was observed many times. The J gene is TRBJ2-7, the V gene TRBV7-6, with D perhaps being TRBD1 or TRBD2 (6 bases each). The CDR3 spans 14 residues. V was cut by 1 base and J by 5 bases, with 12 bases left in between. The germline gives CDR1 SGHVS, CDR2 FNYEAQ. The CDR3 DNA reads as TGTGCCAGCAGCTTAGGGGTAGGGGGGCACGAGCAGTACTTC. Protein product: CASSLGVGGHEQYF.

This clonotype was counted a few times. The V and J genes are TRBV7-8 and TRBJ2-3; D might be TRBD2 (6 bases). CDR1 is SGHVS and CDR2 is FQNEAQ in the germline V gene. The CDR3 covers 15 residues. V shed 2 bases and J shed 8 bases, with 17 bases lying between them. DNA for the CDR3: TGTGCCAGCAGCTTATTGGTGGGGGGTTATGCTACGCAGTATTTT. Its protein is CASSLLVGGYATQYF.

V is TRBV3-1 and J is TRBJ2-5, with TRBD1 matching 8 bases. CDR1 and CDR2 from the germline V gene are LGHDT and YNNKEL (reference sequence). V lost 3 bases to trimming and J lost 5 bases; unmatched junction nucleotides: 8. This CDR3 is built from 15 residues. The CDR3: CASSHVGQGRETQYF. The CDR3 coding sequence is TGTGCCAGCAGCCACGTCGGACAGGGAAGGGAGACCCAGTACTTC.

V usage is TRBV3-1 and J usage is TRBJ1-1; D possibly corresponds to TRBD1 (6 bases). This CDR3 comprises 14 residues. V shed 4 bases and J shed 4 bases, with 13 bases lying between them. Germline loops: CDR1 LGHDT, CDR2 YNNKEL (reference sequence). Here the CDR3 reads CASSRGQPSTEAFF. Written as DNA, the CDR3 is TGTGCCAGCAGCCGTGGACAGCCGAGCACTGAAGCTTTCTTT.

This chain joins TRBV24-1 and TRBJ2-5; 10 nucleotides agree with TRBD1. Trimming at V came to 4 bases and at J to 2 bases, leaving 6 bases not matched to a gene. Germline CDR1 KGHDR, CDR2 SFDVKD. This CDR3 region has 16 residues. CDR3 nucleotide sequence: TGTGCCACCAGTGAACCCGGGACAGGGGAACAAGAGACCCAGTACTTC. It is translated as CATSEPGTGEQETQYF.

This clonotype was detected only a few times. The genes are TRBV21-1 and TRBJ1-2. TRBV21-1 is a documented pseudogene. The CDR3 is 10 amino acids. The CDR3 loop is CASSGDWSNF. CDR3 nucleotide sequence: TGTGCCAGCAGCGGGGACTGGTCCAACTTC.

This clonotype was seen a handful of times. The CDR3 spells CASSLGRGGAYNEQFF. The CDR3, as DNA: TGTGCCAGCAGTTTAGGTCGAGGGGGGGCCTACAATGAGCAGTTCTTC. V and J are TRBV12-3 or TRBV12-4 and TRBJ2-1, with a possible D match to TRBD2 (7 bases). The CDR3 has 16 amino acids. Between the trimmed V and J ends, which lost 1 base and 2 bases, there was a span of 12 bases.

J is TRBJ1-5 and V is TRBV6-2 or TRBV6-3, with TRBD1 as a possible D gene (5 bases). Germline V CDR1 and CDR2: MNHEY, SVGEGT. This CDR3 spans 15 amino acids. Trimming shortened V by 5 bases and J by 2 bases, and 13 bases separated the two germline ends. The CDR3 DNA reads TGTGCCAGCAGTCCGACAGAGAATGGCAATCAGCCCCAGCATTTT. It is translated as CASSPTENGNQPQHF.

The CDR3 nucleotides are TGTGCCAGCTCACCCGGGAGGACTAAGAATGAGCAGTTCTTC. Its protein product is CASSPGRTKNEQFF. This chain connects TRBV18 to TRBJ2-1, with TRBD2 matching over 7 bases. CDR3 length equals 14 residues. Germline-derived CDR1 and CDR2 are KGHSH and LQKENI. With 3 bases clipped from V and 7 bases from J, the junction kept 6 bases outside the gene matches.

Only a few counts were recorded for this clonotype. The chain joins TRBV6-5 to TRBJ2-7; no firm D call. The V gene lost 0 bases and the J gene lost 3 bases, with 15 bases spanning the gap. The CDR3 is 16 residues long. Germline CDR1 and CDR2: MNHEY and SVGAGI. In DNA form, the CDR3 reads TGTGCCAGCAGTTACTCGATTGGGCCAGGAATCTACGAGCAGTACTTC. The encoded protein is CASSYSIGPGIYEQYF.